The sequence of this T cell receptor (beta chain) was determined in a study of cytomegalovirus exposure and HLA in healthy donors. Comment on this clone: Its antigen is unknown.

The PCR contained 60 Vbeta and 13 Jbeta primers. Here immunoSEQ multiplex PCR was the method, and the copy in TCRdb shows in-frame clones only, minus some. The sample consists of fewer than 250,000 clones, 75% to 80% of them appearing once. Study findings and constraints: Judged likely to be a sequencing artifact was a cluster of highly shared sequence variants. In a later analysis, TCR beta V- and J-gene trimming was associated with a missense DCLRE1C variant. In a later analysis, HLA-associated TCR beta chains were more clonally expanded than equally common others. Most TCR sequences were uncommon, yet certain public TCRs appeared in many donors.

The CDR3 runs 17 residues. The receptor was isolated from a man aged 18 to 30 in good health and CMV-seronegative. This chain connects TRBV21-1 to TRBJ1-1; the table's TRBD1 call for D was not verified on the DNA. TRBV21-1 is a listed pseudogene. Source material: PBMCs. CDR3 nucleotide sequence: TGTGCCAGCAGCAAAAGGTCAGGGGTCAACATGAACACTGAAGCTTTCTTT. This gives the protein CASSKRSGVNMNTEAFF.